This paragraph reports one T cell receptor beta chain. No cognate antigen has been identified for it. Per-base qualities were not stored, and no clone one base away is much larger. This sample was included in a study of T cell changes during pregnancy in multiple sclerosis (dated by TCRdb to about 2019). Background on the whole study: Changes in the T cell repertoire over the course of pregnancy were examined in this study in women with multiple sclerosis.

Receptor amplification or capture employed the immunoSEQ multiplex PCR assay. Drawn from immuneACCESS, this table holds only the in-frame rearrangements with V and J called that TCRdb kept. Clones are partly lost; checked studies trace under half to an unresolved V gene and leave the rest unexplained. This sample lists some 99,000 clones; 92% were detected once. The ten most abundant clones make up about 2.3% of the sample. Via the germline V gene (reference sequence), CDR1 is SEHNR and CDR2 FQNEAQ. The CDR3 starts with the cysteine, ends with the phenylalanine, and has 16 residues. Only the CDR3 part of the read is kept: 48 bases, read in frame from the first base. Cut back by 5 bases and 4 bases, the V and J ends lie 20 bases apart.

This clonotype was sampled from a female donor in good health, enrolled as a control in a pregnancy study. The material sequenced was peripheral blood, taken after pregnancy. The chain is encoded by TRBV7-9 joined to TRBJ1-2; a weak D assignment points to TRBD1 (6 bases agree). The CDR3 is CASSGEGPGVFYGYTF. The DNA sequence is given as TGTGCCAGCAGCGGAGAGGGGCCAGGGGTATTCTATGGCTACACCTTC.